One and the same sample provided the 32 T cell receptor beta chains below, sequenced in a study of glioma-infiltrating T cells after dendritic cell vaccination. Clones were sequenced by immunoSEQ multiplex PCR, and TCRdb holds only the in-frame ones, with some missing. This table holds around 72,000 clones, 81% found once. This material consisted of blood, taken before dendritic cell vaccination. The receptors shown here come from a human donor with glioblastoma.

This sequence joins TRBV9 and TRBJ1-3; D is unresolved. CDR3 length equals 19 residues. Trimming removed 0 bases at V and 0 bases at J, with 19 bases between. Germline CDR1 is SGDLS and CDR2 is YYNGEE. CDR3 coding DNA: TGTGCCAGCAGCGTAGAGAAAACAGACCCCAGCAACTCTGGAAACACCATATATTTT. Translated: CASSVEKTDPSNSGNTIYF.

Here the CDR3 DNA reads TGTGCCAGCAGCCCTACAGGGATTTTTAGTCAAAACATTCAGTACTTC. Its translation: CASSPTGIFSQNIQYF. This sequence joins TRBV6-6 and TRBJ2-4, with TRBD1 as a possible D gene (6 bases). Germline lookup yields CDR1 MNHNY and CDR2 SVGAGI (reference sequence). The CDR3 covers 16 residues. V was trimmed by 6 bases and J by 5 bases, leaving 20 bases between them.

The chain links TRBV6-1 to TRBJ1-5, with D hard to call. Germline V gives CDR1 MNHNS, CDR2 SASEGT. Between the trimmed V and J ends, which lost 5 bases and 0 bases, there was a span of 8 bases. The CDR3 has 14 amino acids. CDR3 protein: CASSLSYSNQPQHF. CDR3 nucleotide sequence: TGTGCCAGCAGTTTGTCCTATAGCAATCAGCCCCAGCATTTT.

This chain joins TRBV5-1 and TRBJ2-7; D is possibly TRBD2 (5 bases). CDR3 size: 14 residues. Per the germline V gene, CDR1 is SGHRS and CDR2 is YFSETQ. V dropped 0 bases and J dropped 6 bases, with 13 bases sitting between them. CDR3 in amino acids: CASSLELEDSEQYF. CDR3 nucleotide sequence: TGCGCCAGCAGCTTGGAATTGGAGGATTCCGAGCAGTACTTC.

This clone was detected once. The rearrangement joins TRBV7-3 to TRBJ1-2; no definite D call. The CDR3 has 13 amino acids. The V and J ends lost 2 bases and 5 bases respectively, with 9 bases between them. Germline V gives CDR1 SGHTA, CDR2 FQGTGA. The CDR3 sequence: CASSLAAAYGYTF. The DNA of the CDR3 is TGTGCCAGCAGCTTAGCGGCCGCTTATGGCTACACCTTC. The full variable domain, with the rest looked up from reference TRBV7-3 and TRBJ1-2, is GAGVSQTPSNKVTEKGKYVELRCDPISGHTALYWYRQSLGQGPEFLIYFQGTGAADDSGLPNDRFFAVRPEGSVSTLKIQRTERGDSAVYLCASSLAAAYGYTFGSGTRLTVV.

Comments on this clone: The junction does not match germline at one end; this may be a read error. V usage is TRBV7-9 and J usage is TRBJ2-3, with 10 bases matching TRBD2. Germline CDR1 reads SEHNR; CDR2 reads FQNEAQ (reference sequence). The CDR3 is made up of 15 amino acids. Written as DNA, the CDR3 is TGCGCCAGCAGCCAAGGGACTAGCGGCACAGATACGCAGTATTTT. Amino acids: CASSQGTSGTDTQYF. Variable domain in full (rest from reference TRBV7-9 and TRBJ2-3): DTGVSQNPRHKITKRGQNVTFRCDPISEHNRLYWYRQTLGQGPEFLTYFQNEAQLEKSRLLSDRFSAERPKGSFSTLEIQRTEQGDSAMYLCASSQGTSGTDTQYFGPGTRLTVL.

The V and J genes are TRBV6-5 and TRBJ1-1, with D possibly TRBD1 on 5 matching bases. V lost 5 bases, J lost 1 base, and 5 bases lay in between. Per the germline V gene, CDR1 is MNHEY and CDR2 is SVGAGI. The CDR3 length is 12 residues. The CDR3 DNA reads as TGTGCCAGCAGTAGGGGGAACACTGAAGCTTTCTTT. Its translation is CASSRGNTEAFF.

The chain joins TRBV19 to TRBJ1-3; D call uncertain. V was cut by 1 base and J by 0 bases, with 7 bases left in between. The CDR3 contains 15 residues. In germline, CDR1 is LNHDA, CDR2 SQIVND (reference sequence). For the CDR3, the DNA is TGTGCCAGTAGTATAGCCGCGGGCTCTGGAAACACCATATATTTT. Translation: CASSIAAGSGNTIYF.

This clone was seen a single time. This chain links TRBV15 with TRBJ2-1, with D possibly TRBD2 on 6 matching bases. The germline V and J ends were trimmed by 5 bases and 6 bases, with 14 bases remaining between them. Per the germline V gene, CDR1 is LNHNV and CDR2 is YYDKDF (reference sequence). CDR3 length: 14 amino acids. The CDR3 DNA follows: TGTGCCACCAGCGGGTATGGACTATCCAATGAGCAGTTCTTC. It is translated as CATSGYGLSNEQFF.

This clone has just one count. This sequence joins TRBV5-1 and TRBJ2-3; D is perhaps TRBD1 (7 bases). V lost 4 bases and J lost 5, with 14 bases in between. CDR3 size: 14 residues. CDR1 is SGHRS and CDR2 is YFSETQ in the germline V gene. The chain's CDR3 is CASSPQGGLDTQYF. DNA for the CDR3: TGCGCCAGCAGCCCCCAGGGGGGCTTAGATACGCAGTATTTT.

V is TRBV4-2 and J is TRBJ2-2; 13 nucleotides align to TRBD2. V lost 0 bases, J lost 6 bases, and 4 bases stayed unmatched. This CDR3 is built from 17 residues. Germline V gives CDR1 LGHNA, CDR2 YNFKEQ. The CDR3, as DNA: TGTGCCAGCAGCCAAGAACTAGCGGGGGGGCCGGCCGGGGAGCTGTTTTTT. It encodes CASSQELAGGPAGELFF.

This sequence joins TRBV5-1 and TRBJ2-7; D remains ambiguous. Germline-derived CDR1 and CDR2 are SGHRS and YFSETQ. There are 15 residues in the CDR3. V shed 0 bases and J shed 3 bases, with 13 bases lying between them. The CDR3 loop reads CASSLELTLDYEQYF. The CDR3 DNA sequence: TGCGCCAGCAGCTTGGAACTAACCCTTGACTACGAGCAGTACTTC.

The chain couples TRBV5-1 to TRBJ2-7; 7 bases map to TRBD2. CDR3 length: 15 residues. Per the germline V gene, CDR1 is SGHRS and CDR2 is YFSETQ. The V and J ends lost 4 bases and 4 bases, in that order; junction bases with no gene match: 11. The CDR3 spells CASSPPSTAGYEQYF. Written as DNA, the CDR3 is TGCGCCAGCAGCCCCCCGAGCACAGCGGGATACGAGCAGTACTTC.

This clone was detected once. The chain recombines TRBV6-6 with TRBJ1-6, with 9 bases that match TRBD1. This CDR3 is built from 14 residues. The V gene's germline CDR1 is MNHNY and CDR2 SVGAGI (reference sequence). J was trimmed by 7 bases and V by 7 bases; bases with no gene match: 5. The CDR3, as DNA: TGTGCCAGCAATCCCGGACAGGGGAATTCACCCCTCCACTTT. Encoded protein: CASNPGQGNSPLHF.

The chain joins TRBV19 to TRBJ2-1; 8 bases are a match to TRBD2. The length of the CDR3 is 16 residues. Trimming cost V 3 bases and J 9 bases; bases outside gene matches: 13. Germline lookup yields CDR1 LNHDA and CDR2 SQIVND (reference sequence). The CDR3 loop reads CASSITGGAGVGEQFF. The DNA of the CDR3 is TGTGCCAGTAGTATCACGGGGGGGGCCGGAGTTGGTGAGCAGTTCTTC. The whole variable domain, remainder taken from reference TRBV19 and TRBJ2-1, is DGGITQSPKYLFRKEGQNVTLSCEQNLNHDAMYWYRQDPGQGLRLIYYSQIVNDFQKGDIAEGYSVSREKKESFPLTVTSAQKNPTAFYLCASSITGGAGVGEQFFGPGTRLTVL.

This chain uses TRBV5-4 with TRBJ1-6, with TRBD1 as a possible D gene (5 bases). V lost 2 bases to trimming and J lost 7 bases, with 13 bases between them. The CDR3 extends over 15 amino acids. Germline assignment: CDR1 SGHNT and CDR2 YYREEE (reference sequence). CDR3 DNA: TGTGCCAGCAGCTTTGACAGAGCCTTCAATTCACCCCTCCACTTT. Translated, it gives CASSFDRAFNSPLHF.

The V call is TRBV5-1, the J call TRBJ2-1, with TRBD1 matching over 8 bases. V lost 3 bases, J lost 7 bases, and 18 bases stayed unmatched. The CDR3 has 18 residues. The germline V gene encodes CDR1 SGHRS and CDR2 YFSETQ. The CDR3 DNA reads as TGCGCCAGCAGCTCACAACCTTGGACAGGGACAGTAGGGAATGAGCAGTTCTTC. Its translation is CASSSQPWTGTVGNEQFF. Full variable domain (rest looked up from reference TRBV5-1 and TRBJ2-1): KAGVTQTPRYLIKTRGQQVTLSCSPISGHRSVSWYQQTPGQGLQFLFEYFSETQRNKGNFPGRFSGRQFSNSRSEMNVSTLELGDSALYLCASSSQPWTGTVGNEQFFGPGTRLTVL.

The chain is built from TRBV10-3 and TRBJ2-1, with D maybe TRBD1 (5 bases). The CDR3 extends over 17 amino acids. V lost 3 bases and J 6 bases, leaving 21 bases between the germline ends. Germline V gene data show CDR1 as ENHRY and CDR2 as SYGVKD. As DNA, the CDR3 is TGTGCCATCAGTGACCCGCAGGGTAATAACCAGGGCAATGAGCAGTTCTTC. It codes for CAISDPQGNNQGNEQFF.

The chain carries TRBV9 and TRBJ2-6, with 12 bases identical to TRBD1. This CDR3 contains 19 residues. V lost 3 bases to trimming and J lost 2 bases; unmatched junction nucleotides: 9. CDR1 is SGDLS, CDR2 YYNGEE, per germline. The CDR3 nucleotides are TGTGCCAGCAGCGCCACTACCGGGACAGGGGGCGCTGGGGCCAACGTCCTGACTTTC. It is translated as CASSATTGTGGAGANVLTF.

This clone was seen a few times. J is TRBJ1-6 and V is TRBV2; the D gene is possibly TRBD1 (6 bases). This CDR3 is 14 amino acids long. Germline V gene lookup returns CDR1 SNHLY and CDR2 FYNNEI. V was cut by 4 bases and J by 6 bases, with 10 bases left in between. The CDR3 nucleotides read TGTGCCAGCAGTGTAGGGGGTACTAATTCACCCCTCCACTTT. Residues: CASSVGGTNSPLHF.

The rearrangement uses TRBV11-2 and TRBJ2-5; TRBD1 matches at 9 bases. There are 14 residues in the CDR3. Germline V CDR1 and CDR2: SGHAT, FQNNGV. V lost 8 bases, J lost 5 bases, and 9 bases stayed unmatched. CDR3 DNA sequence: TGTGCCAGCTTAGGGGACAGGGTCGGCGAGACCCAGTACTTC. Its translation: CASLGDRVGETQYF. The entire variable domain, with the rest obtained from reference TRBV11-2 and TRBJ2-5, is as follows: EAGVAQSPRYKIIEKRQSVAFWCNPISGHATLYWYQQILGQGPKLLIQFQNNGVVDDSQLPKDRFSAERLKGVDSTLKIQPAKLEDSAVYLCASLGDRVGETQYFGPGTRLLVL.

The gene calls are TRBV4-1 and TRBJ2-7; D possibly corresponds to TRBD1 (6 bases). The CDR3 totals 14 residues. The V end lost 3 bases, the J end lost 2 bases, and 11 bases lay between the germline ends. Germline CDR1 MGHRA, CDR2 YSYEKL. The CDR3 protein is CASSQTGLPYEQYF. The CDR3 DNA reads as TGCGCCAGCAGCCAGACAGGCCTCCCCTACGAGCAGTACTTC.

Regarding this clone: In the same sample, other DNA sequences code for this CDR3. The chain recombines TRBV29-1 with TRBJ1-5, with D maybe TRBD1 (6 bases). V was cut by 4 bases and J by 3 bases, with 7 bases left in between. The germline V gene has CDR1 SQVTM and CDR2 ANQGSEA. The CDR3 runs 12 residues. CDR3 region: CSVGGLNQPQHF. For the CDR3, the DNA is TGCAGCGTTGGGGGGCTCAATCAGCCCCAGCATTTT.

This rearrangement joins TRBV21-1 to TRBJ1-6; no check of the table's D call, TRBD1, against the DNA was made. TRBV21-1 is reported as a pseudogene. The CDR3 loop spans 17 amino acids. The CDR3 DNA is TGTGCCAGCAGCAAAGGAGGCAGGGCTACCTATAATTCACCCCTCCACTTT. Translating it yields CASSKGGRATYNSPLHF.

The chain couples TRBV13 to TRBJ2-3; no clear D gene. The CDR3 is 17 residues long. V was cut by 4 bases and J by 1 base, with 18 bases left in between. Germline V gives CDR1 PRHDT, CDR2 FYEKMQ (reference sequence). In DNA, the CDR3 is TGTGCCAGCAGCTCCCCCCCCGGCGGCTCGGGCACAGATACGCAGTATTTT. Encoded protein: CASSSPPGGSGTDTQYF.

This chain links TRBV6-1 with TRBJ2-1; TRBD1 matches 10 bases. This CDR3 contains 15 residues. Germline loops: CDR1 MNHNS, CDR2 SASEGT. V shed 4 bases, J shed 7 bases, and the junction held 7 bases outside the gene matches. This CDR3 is CASSASGTGANEQFF. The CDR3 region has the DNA TGTGCCAGCAGTGCCTCCGGGACAGGGGCGAATGAGCAGTTCTTC.

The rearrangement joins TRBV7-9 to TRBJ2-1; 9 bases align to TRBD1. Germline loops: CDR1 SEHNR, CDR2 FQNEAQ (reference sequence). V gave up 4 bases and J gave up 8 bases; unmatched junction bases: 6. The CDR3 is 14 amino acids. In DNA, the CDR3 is TGTGCCAGCAGCTCCTCGGGACAGGGCGATGAGCAGTTCTTC. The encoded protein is CASSSSGQGDEQFF.

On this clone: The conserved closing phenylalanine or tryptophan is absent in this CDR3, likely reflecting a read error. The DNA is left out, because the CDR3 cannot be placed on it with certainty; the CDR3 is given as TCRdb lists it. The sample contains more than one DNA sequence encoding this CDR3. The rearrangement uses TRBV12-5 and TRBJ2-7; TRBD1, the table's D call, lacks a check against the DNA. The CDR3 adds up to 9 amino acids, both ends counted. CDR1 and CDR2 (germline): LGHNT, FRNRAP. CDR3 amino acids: CASGLQQAN.

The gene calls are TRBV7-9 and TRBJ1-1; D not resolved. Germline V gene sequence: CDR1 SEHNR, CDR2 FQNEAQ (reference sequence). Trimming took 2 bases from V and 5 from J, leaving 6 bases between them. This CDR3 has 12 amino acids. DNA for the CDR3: TGTGCCAGCAGCTTATTAGAGACTGAAGCTTTCTTT. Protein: CASSLLETEAFF.

The CDR3 sequence: CASSFAGGTEAFF. DNA of the CDR3: TGTGCCAGCAGCTTCGCGGGGGGCACTGAAGCTTTCTTT. The chain joins TRBV11-2 to TRBJ1-1; tentatively, D is TRBD1 (5 bases). Germline assignment: CDR1 SGHAT and CDR2 FQNNGV. CDR3 size: 13 residues. Deletions cut 3 bases from V and 4 bases from J, with 9 bases between.

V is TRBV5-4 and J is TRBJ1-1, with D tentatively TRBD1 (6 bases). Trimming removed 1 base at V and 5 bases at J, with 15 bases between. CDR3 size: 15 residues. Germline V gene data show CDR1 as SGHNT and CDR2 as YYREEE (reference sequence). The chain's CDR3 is CASSLTGKKITEAFF. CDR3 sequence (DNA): TGTGCCAGCAGCTTGACAGGGAAGAAGATAACTGAAGCTTTCTTT.

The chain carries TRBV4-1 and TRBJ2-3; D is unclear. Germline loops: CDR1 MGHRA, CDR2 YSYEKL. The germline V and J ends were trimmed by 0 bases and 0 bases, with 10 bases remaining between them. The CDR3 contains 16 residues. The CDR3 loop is CASSQDISFSTDTQYF. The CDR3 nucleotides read TGCGCCAGCAGCCAAGATATAAGCTTTAGCACAGATACGCAGTATTTT.